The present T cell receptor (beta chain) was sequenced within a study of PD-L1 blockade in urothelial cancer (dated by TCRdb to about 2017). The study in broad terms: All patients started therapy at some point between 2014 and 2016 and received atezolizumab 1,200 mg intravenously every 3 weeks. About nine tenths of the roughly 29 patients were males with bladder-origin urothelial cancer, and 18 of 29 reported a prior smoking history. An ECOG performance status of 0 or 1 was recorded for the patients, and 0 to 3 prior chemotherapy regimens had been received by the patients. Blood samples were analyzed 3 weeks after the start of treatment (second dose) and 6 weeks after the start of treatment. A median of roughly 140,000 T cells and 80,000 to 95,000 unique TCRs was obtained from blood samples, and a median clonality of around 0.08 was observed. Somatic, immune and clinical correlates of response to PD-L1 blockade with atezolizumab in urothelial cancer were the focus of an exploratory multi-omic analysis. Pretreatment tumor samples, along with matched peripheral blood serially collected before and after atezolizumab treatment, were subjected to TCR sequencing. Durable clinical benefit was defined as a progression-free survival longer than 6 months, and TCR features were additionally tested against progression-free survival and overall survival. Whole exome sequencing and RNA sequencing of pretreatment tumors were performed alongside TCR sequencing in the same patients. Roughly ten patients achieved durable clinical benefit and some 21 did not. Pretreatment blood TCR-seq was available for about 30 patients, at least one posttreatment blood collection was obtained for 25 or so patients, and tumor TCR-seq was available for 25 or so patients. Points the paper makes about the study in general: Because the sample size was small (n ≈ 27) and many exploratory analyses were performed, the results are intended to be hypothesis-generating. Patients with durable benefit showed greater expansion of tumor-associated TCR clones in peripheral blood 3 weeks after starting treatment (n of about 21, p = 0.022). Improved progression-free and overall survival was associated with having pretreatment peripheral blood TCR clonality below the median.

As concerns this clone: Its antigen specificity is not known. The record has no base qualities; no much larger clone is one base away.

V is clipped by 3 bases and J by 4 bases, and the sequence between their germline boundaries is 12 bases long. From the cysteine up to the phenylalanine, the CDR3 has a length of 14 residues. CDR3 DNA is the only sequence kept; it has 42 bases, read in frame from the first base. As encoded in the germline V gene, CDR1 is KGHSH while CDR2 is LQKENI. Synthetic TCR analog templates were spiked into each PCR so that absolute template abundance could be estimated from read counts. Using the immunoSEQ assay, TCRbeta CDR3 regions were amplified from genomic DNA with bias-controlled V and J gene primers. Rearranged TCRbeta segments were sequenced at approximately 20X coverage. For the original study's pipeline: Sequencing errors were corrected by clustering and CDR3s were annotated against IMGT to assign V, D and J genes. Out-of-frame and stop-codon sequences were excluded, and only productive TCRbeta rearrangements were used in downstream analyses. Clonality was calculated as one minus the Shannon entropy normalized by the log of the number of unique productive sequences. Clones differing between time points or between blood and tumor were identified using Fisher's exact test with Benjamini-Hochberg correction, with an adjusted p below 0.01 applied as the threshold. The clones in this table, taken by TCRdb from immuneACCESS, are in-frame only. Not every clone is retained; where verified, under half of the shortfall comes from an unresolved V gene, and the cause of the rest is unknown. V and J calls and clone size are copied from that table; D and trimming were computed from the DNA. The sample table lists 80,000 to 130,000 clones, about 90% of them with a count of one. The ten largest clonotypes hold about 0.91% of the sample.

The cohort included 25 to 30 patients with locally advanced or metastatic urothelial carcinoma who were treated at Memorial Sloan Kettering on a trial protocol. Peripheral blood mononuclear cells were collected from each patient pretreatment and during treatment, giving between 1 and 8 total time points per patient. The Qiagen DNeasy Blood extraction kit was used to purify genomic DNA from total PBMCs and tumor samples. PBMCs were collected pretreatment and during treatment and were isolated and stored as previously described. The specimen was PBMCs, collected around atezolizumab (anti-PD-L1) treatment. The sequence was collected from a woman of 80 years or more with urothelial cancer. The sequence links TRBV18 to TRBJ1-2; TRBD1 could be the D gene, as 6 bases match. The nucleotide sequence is TGTGCCAGCTCACCTACCCGGACAGCCTATGGCTACACCTTC. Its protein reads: CASSPTRTAYGYTF. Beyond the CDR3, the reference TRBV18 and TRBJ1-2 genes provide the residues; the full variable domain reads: NAGVMQNPRHLVRRRGQEARLRCSPMKGHSHVYWYRQLPEEGLKFMVYLQKENIIDESGMPKERFSAEFPKEGPSILRIQQVVRGDSAAYFCASSPTRTAYGYTFGSGTRLTVV.